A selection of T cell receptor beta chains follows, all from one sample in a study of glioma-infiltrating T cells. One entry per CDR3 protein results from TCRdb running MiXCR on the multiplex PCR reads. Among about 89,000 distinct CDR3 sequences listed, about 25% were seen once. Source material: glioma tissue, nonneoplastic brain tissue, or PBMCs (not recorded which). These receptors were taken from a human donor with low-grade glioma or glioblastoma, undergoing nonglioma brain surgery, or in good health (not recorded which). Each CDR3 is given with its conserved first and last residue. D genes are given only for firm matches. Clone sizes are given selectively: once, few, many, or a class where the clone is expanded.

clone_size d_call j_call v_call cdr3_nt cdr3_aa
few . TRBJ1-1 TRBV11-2 TGTGCCAGCAGCCACGGGGATTTGGACACTGAAGCTTTCTTT CASSHGDLDTEAFF
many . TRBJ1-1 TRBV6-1 TGTGCCAGGGGACGGGGCAGGGGCAGTGTGAACACTGAAGCTTTCTTT CARGRGRGSVNTEAFF
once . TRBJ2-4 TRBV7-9 TGTGCCAGCAACTTCGGCAGGGGCAAAAACATTCAGTACTTC CASNFGRGKNIQYF
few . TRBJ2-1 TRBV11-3 TGTGCCAGCAGCCCCTCGTTTCGCAATGAGCAGTTCTTC CASSPSFRNEQFF
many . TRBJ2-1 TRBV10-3 TGTGCCACGATGTATAATGAGCAGTTCTTC CATMYNEQFF
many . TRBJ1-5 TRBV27 TGTGCCAGCAGCAAGTCGATTACCCCTAATCAGCCCCAGCATTTT CASSKSITPNQPQHF
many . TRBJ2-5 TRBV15 TGTGCCACCAGCAGAGATCTCGGCAGTCAAGAGACCCAGTACTTC CATSRDLGSQETQYF
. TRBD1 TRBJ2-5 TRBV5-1 TGCGCCAGCAGCTTGACGGGACAGCCATTCGGGGAGACCCAGTACTTC CASSLTGQPFGETQYF
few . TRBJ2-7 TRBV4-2 TGTGCCAGCAGCCAAGCCTCGGGCGGGGAAGTCTACGAAGAGCAGTACTTC CASSQASGGEVYEEQYF
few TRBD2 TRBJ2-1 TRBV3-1 TGTGCCAGCAGCCAAGAAACTAGCGGGAGCAATGAGCAGTTCTTC CASSQETSGSNEQFF
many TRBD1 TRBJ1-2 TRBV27 TGTGCCAGCAGTCTGACAGGGGAGGTGTACTATGGCTACACCTTC CASSLTGEVYYGYTF
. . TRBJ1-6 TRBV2 TGTGCCAGCAGCCCCGGGACTCTCTATAATCCACCCCTCCACTTT CASSPGTLYNPPLHF
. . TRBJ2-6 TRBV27 TGTGCCAGCAGTTTTGGGGGCACTGGGGCCAACGTCCTGACTTTC CASSFGGTGANVLTF
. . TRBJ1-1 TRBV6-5 TGTGACAGAAGCCCATGGGCAGTAAATATGAACACTGAAGCTTTCTTT CDRSPWAVNMNTEAFF
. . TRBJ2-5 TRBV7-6 TGTGCCAGCAGCCCAGGGGGGGTGGCTCCGGGGAACCAGTACTTC CASSPGGVAPGNQYF
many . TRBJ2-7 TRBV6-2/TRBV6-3 TGTGCCAGCAGTTATGAGCGAGGGGAAGGAGGCTACGAGCAGTACTTC CASSYERGEGGYEQYF
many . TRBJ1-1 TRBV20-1 TGCAGTGCTAGGGGGGTGAGGGGGGGCACCACTGAAGCTTTCTTT CSARGVRGGTTEAFF